This is a list of T cell receptor beta chains from one sample in a study of T cells in localized non-small cell lung cancer. The repertoire was sequenced with immunoSEQ multiplex PCR; TCRdb's copy has only in-frame clones and lacks some. The data hold tens of thousands of clones, with approximately 94% observed a single time. Sequenced here: peripheral blood, sampled before any cancer treatment. The receptors come from a female donor older than 55 with stage I lung adenocarcinoma. The CDR3 runs from the conserved cysteine through the conserved F or W. D genes are given only for firm matches.

d_call | v_call | cdr3_aa
NA | TRBV2 | CASIQDIRGHTEAFF
TRBD1 | TRBV7-6 | CASSQTPGQGPRPQHF
NA | TRBV11-2 | CASSLGSREKLFF
NA | TRBV18 | CASSTGYSNQPQHF
TRBD1 | TRBV29-1 | CSVASGTGSSYEQYF
NA | TRBV19 | CASSIGLSNQPQHF
NA | TRBV7-9 | CASSSTGAGANVLTF
NA | TRBV5-6 | CASSLMVDYGYTF
NA | TRBV11-2 | CASSLAALGGYGYTF
NA | TRBV7-2 | CASSLFNLEELFF
NA | TRBV29-1 | CSVEDHGGGAEQFF
NA | TRBV10-3 | CAISDGDQSSYNSPLHF
NA | TRBV5-1 | CASSSTERNEQFF
NA | TRBV6-5 | CASSDAPGGYTF
NA | TRBV7-9 | CASTTLTGEGYYGYTF
NA | TRBV2 | CASSGGLPLGDTQYF
NA | TRBV9 | CASSVGGGTDMNTEAFF
NA | TRBV9 | CASSLGPGDPPGNTIYF
NA | TRBV7-9 | CASSVGTPNQPQHF
TRBD1 | TRBV6-6 | CASRTFQGVTTEAFF
TRBD1 | TRBV7-9 | CASSLAQGAYYEQYF
NA | TRBV25-1 | CASNLGAALNEKLFF
NA | TRBV4-1 | CASSQVAGEGGYEQYF
NA | TRBV18 | CASSPVARDGAGPQHF
NA | TRBV5-4 | CASSLDEVGTYEQYF
NA | TRBV5-1 | CASKGENEQFF
TRBD2 | TRBV5-1 | CASSFSGDTGELFF
NA | TRBV4-2 | CASSQASGQPGRNGYTF
NA | TRBV7-9 | CASSPGGDTQYF
TRBD2 | TRBV4-2 | CASSQELAGGRYNEQFF
TRBD1 | TRBV10-3 | CAISTGGSENTEAFF
NA | TRBV5-1 | CASSLGGAQTQYF
TRBD1 | TRBV10-3 | CAIQGAAGNTIYF
NA | TRBV18 | CASSPLHDQPQHF
NA | TRBV7-6 | CASSLDGRWGYNEQFF
TRBD2 | TRBV5-1 | CASSYSAGGGDTQYF
TRBD1 | TRBV5-6 | CASSNRGLNTGELFF
NA | TRBV7-8 | CASSLSRRADTQYF
NA | TRBV5-4 | CASSLRSGSEAFF
TRBD1 | TRBV5-1 | CASSITGVATNEKLFF
NA | TRBV6-1 | CASSEKRASYGYTF
TRBD1 | TRBV9 | CASSQLPGQGWGYGYTF
NA | TRBV6-5 | CASSWLEGRAYEQYF
NA | TRBV5-1 | CASSLIPGTQKETQYF
TRBD2 | TRBV11-2 | CASSLAGGISYEQFF
TRBD1 | TRBV18 | CASSPPGQYEQYF
TRBD1 | TRBV6-1 | CASSEGQGADEQFF
TRBD2 | TRBV5-1 | CASSLAVTSGGNEQFF
NA | TRBV7-9 | CASSSGGPENTEAFF
NA | TRBV5-4 | CASSLLSRDYGYTF
TRBD1 | TRBV5-5 | CASSLAGTGSYEQYF
NA | TRBV2 | CASNRADSNQPQHF
NA | TRBV7-8 | CASSPDYYQETQYF
TRBD2 | TRBV5-5 | CASSIGGGLNTGELFF
NA | TRBV4-1 | CASSLSQNQETQYF
NA | TRBV25-1 | CASSEYREGRAFF
NA | TRBV19 | CASSFRAAGGSYGYTF
NA | TRBV11-2 | CASSIRGGGAYGYTF
NA | TRBV10-3 | CAISKGLTGSGPDTQYF
NA | TRBV5-1 | CASSYTDTQYF